The table lists the clone carrying this T cell receptor (beta chain) with a few counts. V trimming: 6 bases; J trimming: 4 bases; junction bases outside the gene matches: 4. The CDR3 spans 13 residues. Germline values: CDR1 MGHRA, CDR2 YSYEKL. Investigators prepared the TCR beta libraries by applying iRepertoire HTBI primers and Arm-PCR of CDR3 regions. TCRdb fed the multiplex PCR reads into MiXCR, producing one record per CDR3 protein. Of a few hundred thousand distinct CDR3 sequences in the sample, less than 30% are singletons; the top ten hold around 30%. This specimen comes from a study of regulatory T cells in long-lasting Graves disease. Noted time point: persistent/refractory GD, antithyroid drugs over 5 years with positive TRAb. The TCR library was prepared using RNA isolated from PBMCs. Under American Thyroid Association guidelines, Graves' disease was diagnosed.

This receptor was obtained from a woman aged 40-49 years with Graves disease. Sample: peripheral blood mononuclear cells (PBMCs), taken when the disease was refractory, from a patient treated with antithyroid drugs. The gene calls are TRBV4-1 and TRBJ2-7; TRBD2 matches 9 bases. This CDR3 is CASRGLASYEQYF. The CDR3, as DNA: TGCGCCAGCAGAGGACTAGCGTCGTACGAGCAGTACTTC.